This T cell receptor beta chain originates from a study of T cell changes during pregnancy in multiple sclerosis. The CDR3 covers 15 residues. V shed 1 base, J shed 6 bases, and the junction held 3 bases outside the gene matches. CDR1 is SEHNR and CDR2 is FQNEAQ in the germline V gene (reference sequence). Produced via immunoSEQ multiplex PCR; TCRdb's table is partial and in-frame only. The table includes 45,000 to 60,000 clones, 75% to 95% detected once. Here the sequenced sample was peripheral blood, taken after pregnancy. This clonotype originated in a female donor in good health, enrolled as a control in a pregnancy study. V gene TRBV7-9 combines with J gene TRBJ2-1, with 10 bases that match TRBD2. DNA of the CDR3: TGTGCCAGCAGCTTAGGTAGCGGGAGGAGCAATGAGCAGTTCTTC. Translation gives CASSLGSGRSNEQFF.